This entry is about one T cell receptor (beta chain). Germline loops: CDR1 SGHNT, CDR2 YENEEA. V shed 1 base and J shed 9 bases, with 16 bases lying between them. The CDR3 runs to 15 residues. These data come from a study of blood T cell repertoires in COVID-19. The overall study: PBMCs, B-cell-depleted T cells, or T cells provided the cDNA or gDNA that made up the material.

How the authors handled the data: From reference gene primer amplification, estimates of nucleated cell counts were derived. TCRdb's copy holds only in-frame clones and misses some; the assay was immunoSEQ multiplex PCR. The DNA gave D and trimming, while V, J and clone size come from that table. This sample carries 100,000 or so clones, approximately 80% of them seen once, and the ten largest clones take around 10%. This sequence originates from a woman between 65 and 79 years old with acute or convalescent COVID-19. The sequencing sample was made of peripheral blood. The gene calls are TRBV11-3 and TRBJ2-1; D is possibly TRBD1 (6 bases). CDR3 protein: CASSLVARTGSEQFF. The CDR3 DNA reads as TGTGCCAGCAGCTTAGTTGCCCGTACAGGGTCTGAGCAGTTCTTC.